This T cell receptor beta chain was obtained from a study of patients and donors after allogeneic stem cell transplantation (dated by TCRdb to 2019 to 2021). Sequences SEHNR (CDR1) and FQNEAQ (CDR2) are obtained from the germline V gene (reference sequence). Trimming costs V 1 base and J 2 bases, and their ends lie 9 bases apart. From the cysteine through the phenylalanine, the CDR3 covers 14 amino acids. Only the CDR3 portion is preserved as DNA: 42 bases, with reading frame beginning at the first base. Comments on this clonotype: Its antigen has not been determined. No clone much larger than this one lies a single base away; base qualities are absent.

Libraries were constructed by RT-PCR. Sequencing was carried out with a NextSeq 550. TCRdb trimmed the raw reads at Q25, called clones with MiXCR and kept productive beta chains. Each CDR3 protein gets just one entry, which takes the most common genes and DNA from the rows behind it. Within this sample are about a million distinct CDR3 sequences, with approximately 18% of them counted one time only. The ten biggest clones cover roughly 6% of the sample. Input material: blood, either unsorted or a sorted T cell fraction (not recorded which). The sequence is built from TRBV7-9 and TRBJ2-7, with no reliable assignment of the D segment. This sequence originates from a human donor who was either an allogeneic HSCT recipient or a stem cell or donor lymphocyte infusion donor (not recorded which). It is not recorded whose cells these are; they may come from a transplant donor. The DNA reads TGTGCCAGCAGCTTAGAGGCGGAAACCTACGAGCAGTACTTC. Translation gives CASSLEAETYEQYF.